Reported below is one T cell receptor (beta chain). This clonotype has a count of ten or more. No antigen is known for it. Nothing much larger sits one base from this clone, and base qualities are not available. From a lookup of the germline V gene, CDR1 and CDR2 are MGHRA and YSYEKL. The CDR3 numbers 16 residues from cysteine through phenylalanine. Of all the DNA, just the CDR3 is kept, 48 bases in frame from base 1. Between the V and J ends, shortened by 1 base and 0 bases respectively, the junction contains 10 bases. Only healthy Caucasian donors were included. Using Miltenyi CD45RO+ enrichment and human naive T-cell isolation kits, memory (CD45RO+) and naive T cells were isolated from PBMC. This record belongs to a study of identical twins (dated by TCRdb to 2016 to 2017). Regarding the study in general: To test whether fetal clonotypes persist, this study deep-sequenced TCR alpha and beta repertoires from monozygotic twins, from unrelated adults of various ages, and from cord blood. To rule out contamination, the twin experiments were replicated at different times with different library preparation protocols. What the work shows at the level of the full study, not this receptor alone: Fewer insertions were carried by abundant cord blood beta clonotypes, a similar but weaker trend appeared in young adult naive repertoires, and no such trend appeared in memory repertoires. In monozygotic twins, recombination models systematically underestimated out-of-frame TCR alpha sharing, but the models matched the sharing seen between unrelated individuals. Invariant T cells such as MAIT and iNKT could partly confound zero-insertion analyses, although diverse VJ usage argued against such confounding for most clonotypes. The excess sharing between twins in beta out-of-frame sequences was weaker because fewer shared sequences reduced the signal-to-noise ratio. Compared with coincidental sharing between unrelated individuals, an excess of low generation-probability sequences was observed among out-of-frame TCR alpha sequences shared between twins. Because the same donors could not be followed over many years, conclusions were based on cross-sectional statistical analysis.

Library preparation employed 5' RACE. The reads were generated on an Illumina HiSeq 2000. Template switching introduced a universal primer binding site; the final cDNA contained a unique molecular identifier, enabling accurate counting of TCR cDNA molecules. First-strand cDNA for TCR alpha and beta chains was synthesized from specific primers in the conserved constant-segment region. To control for contamination, every cDNA library was double barcoded, receiving both a SMART-Mk sample barcode and Illumina barcodes. Two successive PCR steps introduced TruSeq adapter sequences along with Illumina sample barcodes. The TCR alpha and beta cDNA libraries were sequenced on the Illumina HiSeq platform using custom primers. The source study handled its data this way. Raw reads were processed with MiGEC to extract unique molecular identifiers, and MiXCR was used to determine CDR3 positions. Recombination models were inferred per individual with the repgenHMM and IGoR tools using an EM algorithm. The tcR package in R was used for shared clonotype analysis, with sharing normalized by the product of cloneset sizes. To study raw recombination without the effects of thymic and clonal selection, out-of-frame nonproductive sequences were analyzed. The public reads were reprocessed in TCRdb via fastp at Q25 and MiXCR, keeping in-frame beta chains. CDR3 protein sequences are deduplicated, and each keeps its most common genes and DNA. The V and J calls were not made by the authors but by TCRdb's processing. The sample contains some 240,000 distinct CDR3 sequences, about 10% of them found a single time. The ten largest clones capture 8% to 10% of the sample.

Specimen: memory T cells sorted from blood. The sample's cell subset or site label, decoded: CD45RO+ enriched T cells. The V gene is TRBV4-1 and the J gene is TRBJ2-4; confidence is insufficient to name the D gene. The source is a man aged 50 or older in good health. The DNA reads TGCGCCAGCAGCCAAGGCTGGGGATTAGCCAAAAACATTCAGTACTTC. Its protein reads: CASSQGWGLAKNIQYF.